This paragraph reports one T cell receptor beta chain. The sample originates from a study of blood T cells in healthy people across ages. A second PCR, run for roughly 7 to 11 cycles, used a sample-barcoded 5' primer plus a J-beta primer mix. One entry per CDR3 protein results from TCRdb running MiXCR on the 5' RACE reads. Among hundreds of thousands of distinct CDR3 sequences, 20% to 30% were seen once, and the ten largest hold under 9%. A further study also used this sample, focusing on T cells of mothers and their children. In that study: The M1S primer of the second PCR added sample barcodes and 2-4 random nucleotides. Each mother yielded more than 9.5 million TCR beta CDR3 reads. Each child yielded about 3 million reads. Overlap ran slightly, non-significantly higher for related than unrelated mother-child pairs.

Sequencing was carried out using blood. This TCR came from a boy younger than 18 in good health.

The DNA of the CDR3 is TGCGCCAGCAGCAGGGATAGACAGGGCTATAGCACAGATACGCAGTATTTT. Protein: CASSRDRQGYSTDTQYF. The chain recombines TRBV5-1 with TRBJ2-3; 7 bases match TRBD1. Germline V gene lookup returns CDR1 SGHRS and CDR2 YFSETQ. The CDR3 spans 17 residues. V gave up 4 bases and J gave up 0 bases; unmatched junction bases: 11.